Below, one T cell receptor beta chain is given with its context. Its antigen is as yet unknown. TCRdb re-derived calls from the RT-PCR reads in MiXCR, one entry per CDR3 protein. The table records approximately 520,000 distinct CDR3 sequences, 15% to 20% of them present only once. This sample was taken from a study of response to subunit inactivated influenza vaccine. Study observations and caveats: A suggestion made by the authors is that each seasonal influenza vaccination recruits few new T cells.

This CDR3 is 15 amino acids long. Germline V gene lookup returns CDR1 LGHNA and CDR2 YSLEER. The ends were cut back, 0 bases at V and 7 bases at J, with 13 bases in the middle. This sequence originates from a man between 50 and 75 years old who received an inactivated influenza vaccine. The rearrangement links TRBV4-3 to TRBJ1-5; D is undetermined. The sequencing used CD4+ T cells sorted from PBMCs, collected less than 30 months after vaccination. The CDR3 region has the DNA TGCGCCAGCAGCCAAGATCTTTTAGAGGCGCAGCCCCAGCATTTT. Amino acid sequence: CASSQDLLEAQPQHF.